A single sample gave rise to the 5 T cell receptor beta chains below, sequenced in a study of blood T cells in healthy people across ages. Primed by a sample-barcoded 5' primer and a J-beta primer mix, a second PCR proceeded for 7 to 11 cycles. Via MiXCR, TCRdb re-called the 5' RACE reads, giving one row per CDR3 protein. The sample shows under 850,000 distinct CDR3 sequences, approximately 35% of them seen only once. Sequencing was done on a sample of blood. The origin of the receptors is a man in his late teens or twenties in good health.

A remark on this clonotype: Mismatch with germline at one junction end may stem from a read error. The chain has TRBV5-5 and TRBJ2-7, with no clear D. The CDR3 sequence is 16 residues long. Germline V gene data show CDR1 as SGHKS and CDR2 as YYEKEE (reference sequence). CDR3 sequence: CVSSLVGRPRNYEQYF. The CDR3 DNA reads TGTGTCAGCAGCTTGGTTGGCAGACCTAGAAACTACGAGCAGTACTTC.

The chain carries TRBV9 and TRBJ2-7; 10 positions agree with TRBD1. The CDR3 is 14 residues long. The V segment lost 4 bases and the J segment 7 bases; nucleotides outside the gene matches: 8. In germline, CDR1 is SGDLS, CDR2 YYNGEE. CDR3 DNA sequence: TGTGCCAGCAGCAGGGACAGGGGAGGGAATGAGCAGTACTTC. It encodes CASSRDRGGNEQYF.

The chain carries TRBV20-1 and TRBJ1-6, with 10 bases that match TRBD1. The germline CDR1 and CDR2 sequences are DFQATT and SNEGSKA (reference sequence). There are 15 residues in the CDR3. Unmatched junction bases numbered 9, after V lost 3 bases and J lost 10 bases. CDR3 loop: CSASRDRGRESPLHF. The CDR3 DNA sequence: TGCAGTGCTAGCCGGGACAGGGGAAGGGAGTCACCCCTCCACTTT.

The rearrangement links TRBV6-2 or TRBV6-3 to TRBJ2-5, with D perhaps matching TRBD1 (6 bases). The end of the DNA aligns better with TRBJ2-4, so the J call may be wrong. This CDR3 contains 14 residues. CDR1 is MNHEY, CDR2 SVGEGT, per germline. CDR3: CASSLAGTLNIQYF. The DNA of the CDR3 is TGTGCCAGCAGTCTCGCCGGGACACTAAACATTCAGTACTTC.

Notes on this clonotype: A much larger clone is a single base away; this may be a read error. The rearrangement uses TRBV2 and TRBJ2-1; perhaps TRBD1 as D (6 bases). The V gene lost 4 bases and the J gene lost 5 bases, with 6 bases spanning the gap. Germline loops: CDR1 SNHLY, CDR2 FYNNEI. The CDR3 length is 12 residues. CDR3 nucleotides: TGTGCCAGCAGTGGGGGGCACAATGAGCAGTTCTTC. As protein: CASSGGHNEQFF.